The sequence of this TCR beta chain was determined in a study of CD8+ T cells in alopecia areata. The overall study: Oral tofacitinib, 5 to 10 mg twice daily, was given in an open-label trial. For 6 to 18 months, tofacitinib was taken, and 6 months off drug followed.

The CDR3 consists of 12 residues. The germline V gene encodes CDR1 SGHTS and CDR2 YDEGEE. Trimming pared 4 bases from V and 5 bases from J, leaving 9 bases between. Specified treatment: oral pan-JAK inhibitor, 5-10 mg twice daily. Once RNA had been extracted, it was reverse transcribed into cDNA to act as the sequencing template. The protocol was immunoSEQ multiplex PCR, while the TCRdb copy is restricted to in-frame clones and leaves out a portion. Of about 220,000 clones in the sample, under 75% were seen once. This clone was counted a few times. The antigen is not known. Study outcomes and limitations: In blood and scalp, many expanded lesional clones persisted during tofacitinib. Normal scalp showed lower clonality than lesional scalp, especially alopecia totalis/universalis.

The sequenced sample was CD4+ T cells sorted from blood, obtained at week 4, from a patient treated with tofacitinib. This sequence was found in a human donor with alopecia areata. The J gene is TRBJ2-5, the V gene TRBV5-8; D unresolved. The CDR3 reads CASSQVRETQYF. Written as DNA, the CDR3 is TGTGCCAGCAGCCAAGTGCGGGAGACCCAGTACTTC.